This is a list of T cell receptor beta chains from one sample in a study of blood T cell repertoires in COVID-19. The repertoire was sequenced with immunoSEQ multiplex PCR; TCRdb's copy has only in-frame clones and lacks some. This table holds 350,000 to 400,000 clones, around 89% found once. The sequenced material came from PBMCs or T cells enriched from blood (not recorded which). The receptor set was obtained from a man aged 18-30 years who had recovered from COVID-19. CDR3s include the opening cysteine and the closing phenylalanine or tryptophan. D genes are given only for firm matches. Clone size is not always given. Where it is, it says once, few, many or a class for expanded clones.

clone_size	v_call	d_call	j_call	cdr3_nt	cdr3_aa
few	TRBV7-3	-	TRBJ2-3	TGTGCCAGCAGCGGGGCTAGCACAGATACGCAGTATTTT	CASSGASTDTQYF
once	TRBV9	-	TRBJ1-2	TGTGCCAGCAGCGCGGACATTAGCTATGGCTACACCTTC	CASSADISYGYTF
-	TRBV11-2	-	TRBJ2-7	TGTGCCAGCAGCTTAGGGCAATACTACGAGCAGTACTTC	CASSLGQYYEQYF
-	TRBV5-6	-	TRBJ2-7	TGTGCCAGCAGCTTCTATACAGGGTACTTCTACGAGCAGTACTTC	CASSFYTGYFYEQYF
-	TRBV30	TRBD1	TRBJ1-3	TGTGCCTGGGGGAGCCAGACAGGGTCTCCTGGAAACACCATATATTTT	CAWGSQTGSPGNTIYF
-	TRBV6-2/TRBV6-3	TRBD1	TRBJ2-3	TGTGCCAGCAGTCGACAGGGAAGCACAGATACGCAGTATTTT	CASSRQGSTDTQYF
once	TRBV3-1/TRBV3-2	-	TRBJ2-1	TGTGCCAGCAGCCTACCCATTCGGGGGGCAGAAGAGCAGTTCTTC	CASSLPIRGAEEQFF
-	TRBV3-1/TRBV3-2	-	TRBJ1-3	TGTGCCAGCAGCCCCATCCCCGGAAACACCATATATTTT	CASSPIPGNTIYF
-	TRBV9	TRBD2	TRBJ2-7	TGTGCCAGCAGCGTAGAAATAGCGGGAGGCGAGCAGTACTTC	CASSVEIAGGEQYF
-	TRBV2	TRBD1	TRBJ1-1	TGTGCCAGCAGTGGACAGGGCATGGCCACTGAAGCTTTCTTT	CASSGQGMATEAFF
-	TRBV7-9	-	TRBJ1-2	TGTGCCAGCAGCGTACAGGGAGGGGGAAACTATGGCTACACCTTC	CASSVQGGGNYGYTF
-	TRBV11-3	-	TRBJ1-6	TGTGCCAGCAGCTTAGGTAGGAGCTATAATTCACCCCTCCACTTT	CASSLGRSYNSPLHF
-	TRBV12-3/TRBV12-4	-	TRBJ2-1	TGTGCCAGCAGTCCGACTACAGAGCAGTTCTTC	CASSPTTEQFF
-	TRBV28	TRBD2	TRBJ2-7	TGTGCCAGCAGTTTACCCCCCGGACTAGCGGGAGTGGACGAGCAGTACTTC	CASSLPPGLAGVDEQYF
-	TRBV2	-	TRBJ1-1	TGTGCCAGCACTAGGCTTGCACAGGGCAATGAAGCTTTCTTT	CASTRLAQGNEAFF
-	TRBV7-3	-	TRBJ2-2	TGTGCCAGCAGCTTTAGGGGGAACACCGGGGAGCTGTTTTTT	CASSFRGNTGELFF
-	TRBV6-1	-	TRBJ2-5	TGTGCCAGCAGTGAAGTCTTTCAAGAGACCCAGTACTTC	CASSEVFQETQYF
-	TRBV5-1	TRBD1	TRBJ1-1	TGCGCCAGCAGCCCCGACAGGGCCGGGACCACTGAAGCTTTCTTT	CASSPDRAGTTEAFF
once	TRBV5-4	TRBD2	TRBJ2-1	TGTGCCAGCACCCCGACTAGCGGGGCTCTTTACAATGAGCAGTTCTTC	CASTPTSGALYNEQFF
-	TRBV15	TRBD2	TRBJ2-3	TGTGCCACCAGCGCGCGGGGGGCCCCCGCCACAGATACGCAGTATTTT	CATSARGAPATDTQYF
-	TRBV19	-	TRBJ2-2	TGTGCGACGGGCACCGGGGAGCTGTTTTTT	CATGTGELFF
-	TRBV24-1	TRBD1	TRBJ2-1	TGTGCCACCAGTGAGTACGGACAGGGTTTCTACAATGAGCAGTTCTTC	CATSEYGQGFYNEQFF
once	TRBV6-5	-	TRBJ2-6	TGTGCCAGCAGATCCCCCTTCCTTGGGGCCAACGTCCTGACTTTC	CASRSPFLGANVLTF
-	TRBV2	-	TRBJ1-2	TGTGCCAGCAGTGAGGGGCGCGGAGAAGGCTACACCTTC	CASSEGRGEGYTF
-	TRBV2	-	TRBJ2-3	TGTGCCAGCAGTCTCCTAAGCACAGATACGCAGTATTTT	CASSLLSTDTQYF
-	TRBV14	-	TRBJ2-2	TGTGCCAGCAGCCCCGGGGTGAGGGAGCTGTTTTTT	CASSPGVRELFF
-	TRBV9	-	TRBJ1-1	TGTGCCAGCAGCGTTGGGGCAGGGAACACTGAAGCTTTCTTT	CASSVGAGNTEAFF
-	TRBV24-1	-	TRBJ2-2	TGTGCCACCAGTGATTTAGGCAGGGCGAACACCGGGGAGCTGTTTTTT	CATSDLGRANTGELFF
-	TRBV7-2	-	TRBJ1-2	TGTGCCAGCAGCTCTGGTAGAGGGGGGGCTGGTGGCTACACCTTC	CASSSGRGGAGGYTF
-	TRBV28	TRBD1	TRBJ2-5	TGTGCCAGCAGCGGGGACAGGGCGGAGACCCAGTACTTC	CASSGDRAETQYF
-	TRBV11-1	-	TRBJ2-1	TGTGCCAGCAGCTCTAGAACGAACAATGAGCAGTTCTTC	CASSSRTNNEQFF
few	TRBV6-5	-	TRBJ2-1	TGTGCCTCCGTGGGGAACTACAGGGGAGGTGAGCAGTTCTTC	CASVGNYRGGEQFF
many	TRBV9	-	TRBJ2-7	TGTGCCAGCAGCGTAGATGGGGAGGCGGAAAACGAGCAGTACTTC	CASSVDGEAENEQYF
-	TRBV9	TRBD2	TRBJ2-1	TGTGCCAGCAGCGTAGGGACTAGCGGGGGGAACGAGCAGTTCTTC	CASSVGTSGGNEQFF
-	TRBV14	TRBD1	TRBJ1-2	TGTGCCAGCAGCCCGGACAGGAATTATGGCTACACCTTC	CASSPDRNYGYTF
-	TRBV12-3/TRBV12-4	-	TRBJ1-2	TGTGCCAGCAGTTTCAGGGGAACCTATGGCTACACCTTC	CASSFRGTYGYTF
-	TRBV19	TRBD1	TRBJ1-3	TGTGCCAGTAGTACTGGGACAGCTGGAAACACCATATATTTT	CASSTGTAGNTIYF
-	TRBV19	-	TRBJ2-6	TGTGCCAGTAGTATTAGGGGCTCTGGGGCCAACGTCCTGACTTTC	CASSIRGSGANVLTF
-	TRBV18	TRBD1	TRBJ1-5	TGTGCCAGCTCGGAATGGGGACAGCTCAATCAGCCCCAGCATTTT	CASSEWGQLNQPQHF
once	TRBV29-1	-	TRBJ1-1	TGCAGCGTTAAGAGGCAGACTGAAGCTTTCTTT	CSVKRQTEAFF
-	TRBV14	TRBD1	TRBJ2-7	TGTGCCAGCAGCCAAGTGGGGACAGGGGACGAGCAGTACTTC	CASSQVGTGDEQYF
once	TRBV7-9	TRBD2	TRBJ2-1	TGTGCCAGCAGCCCTCGTGGCGGGGGGGGAGGTTCCTACAATGAGCAGTTCTTC	CASSPRGGGGGSYNEQFF
-	TRBV7-9	-	TRBJ2-4	TGTGCCAGCAGCTTAGATAGGCAGGGGAACATTCAGTACTTC	CASSLDRQGNIQYF
-	TRBV3-1/TRBV3-2	-	TRBJ2-1	TGTGCCAGCAGCCAAGATTTGCGGACTAAACCCAATGAGCAGTTCTTC	CASSQDLRTKPNEQFF
-	TRBV9	-	TRBJ1-2	TGTGCCAGCAGCCCGAATCTCGTTCAGGGGAATGGCTACACCTTC	CASSPNLVQGNGYTF
-	TRBV28	TRBD1	TRBJ2-7	TGTGCCAGCAGGACAGGGGCCGGTTACGAGCAGTACTTC	CASRTGAGYEQYF
-	TRBV30	-	TRBJ2-1	TGTGCCTGGACCAAACCCGGCTCCAGGTCTCGGTTCTTC	CAWTKPGSRSRFF
-	TRBV24-1	-	TRBJ2-2	TGTGCCACCTCGACAGATCTCACCGGGGAGCTGTTTTTT	CATSTDLTGELFF
-	TRBV5-1	TRBD1	TRBJ2-7	TGCGCCAGCAGCCCGGGACAGACGCAAAACGAGCAGTACTTC	CASSPGQTQNEQYF
-	TRBV3-1/TRBV3-2	TRBD2	TRBJ2-7	TGTGCCAGCAGCCAAGTGGGTAGCGGGAGATACGAGCAGTACTTC	CASSQVGSGRYEQYF